Given below is one T cell receptor beta chain in context. The sample is drawn from a study of blood T cell repertoires in COVID-19. This CDR3 contains 16 residues. The V end was cut by 3 bases, the J end by 6 bases, with 20 bases between. From germline, CDR1 is LNHDA and CDR2 SQIVND (reference sequence). Authors' analysis steps: Nucleated cell counts were estimated from reference gene primer amplification. The data were produced by immunoSEQ multiplex PCR, yet TCRdb's version contains in-frame clones alone and is incomplete. V and J calls and clone size are given by that table; D and trimming were obtained from the DNA. This table has 240,000 or so clones, more than 80% appearing once.

This clonotype was obtained from a man in his fifties who had been exposed to COVID-19. The chain carries TRBV19 and TRBJ1-2; TRBD1 is a possible D gene (5 bases). Sequencing input: PBMCs or T cells enriched from blood (not recorded which). Here the CDR3 reads CASSMMGGSLGNGYTF. CDR3 in DNA: TGTGCCAGTAGTATGATGGGGGGATCTCTCGGGAATGGCTACACCTTC.